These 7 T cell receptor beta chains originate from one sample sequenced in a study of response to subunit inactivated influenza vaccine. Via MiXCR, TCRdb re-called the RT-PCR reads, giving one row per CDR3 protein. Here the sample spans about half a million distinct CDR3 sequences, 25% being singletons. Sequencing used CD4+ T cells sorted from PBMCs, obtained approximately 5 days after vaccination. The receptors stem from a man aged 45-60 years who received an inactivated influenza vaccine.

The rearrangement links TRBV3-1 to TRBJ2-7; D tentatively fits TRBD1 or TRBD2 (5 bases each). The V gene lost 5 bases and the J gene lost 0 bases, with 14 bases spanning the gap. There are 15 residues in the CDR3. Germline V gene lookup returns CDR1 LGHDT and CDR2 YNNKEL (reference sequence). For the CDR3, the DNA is TGTGCCAGCAGCGACGAGGGACGGTTCTCCTACGAGCAGTACTTC. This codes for CASSDEGRFSYEQYF.

CDR3 in DNA: TGTGCCAGCAGCCAATTCAGGGCCAGTGCGGGAGGGCCGGTCTACGAGCAGTACTTC. It encodes CASSQFRASAGGPVYEQYF. This chain joins TRBV4-2 and TRBJ2-7; 9 positions match TRBD2. The CDR3 is 19 residues long. V trimming: 2 bases; J trimming: 3 bases; junction bases outside the gene matches: 17. CDR1 and CDR2 (germline): LGHNA, YNFKEQ.

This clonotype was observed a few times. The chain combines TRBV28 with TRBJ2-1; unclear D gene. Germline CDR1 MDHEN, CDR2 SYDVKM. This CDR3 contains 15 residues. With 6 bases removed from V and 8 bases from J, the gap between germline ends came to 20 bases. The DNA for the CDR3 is TGTGCCAGCAGCGTATCGGTGTTAAGCTTGGATGAGCAGTTCTTC. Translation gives CASSVSVLSLDEQFF.

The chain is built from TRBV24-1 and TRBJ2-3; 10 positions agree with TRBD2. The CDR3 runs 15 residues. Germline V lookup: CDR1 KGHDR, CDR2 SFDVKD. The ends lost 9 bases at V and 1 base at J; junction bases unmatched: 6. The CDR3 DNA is TGTGCCACCGGCCACGGACTAGCGGGCACAGATACGCAGTATTTT. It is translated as CATGHGLAGTDTQYF.

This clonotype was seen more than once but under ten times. CDR3 DNA: TGTGCCAGCAGCGGGACAGGGGACAGCACAGATACGCAGTATTTT. Protein sequence: CASSGTGDSTDTQYF. The chain combines TRBV5-5 with TRBJ2-3; 10 positions agree with TRBD1. V trimming: 4 bases; J trimming: 0 bases; junction bases outside the gene matches: 2. This CDR3 has 15 residues. Germline V CDR1 and CDR2: SGHKS, YYEKEE (reference sequence).

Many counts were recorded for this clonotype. CDR3 protein: CASSSGTSQLREQFF. The CDR3 nucleotides are TGTGCCAGCAGTTCAGGGACTAGTCAGCTTCGGGAGCAGTTCTTC. J is TRBJ2-1 and V is TRBV27, with TRBD2 matching 8 bases. In germline, CDR1 is MNHEY, CDR2 SMNVEV (reference sequence). The CDR3 runs 15 residues. V lost 4 bases, J lost 10 bases, and 12 bases stayed unmatched.

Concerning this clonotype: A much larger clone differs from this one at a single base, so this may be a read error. The CDR3 here is CSARATDSKETKYF. The DNA for the CDR3 is TGCAGTGCTAGAGCCACGGACAGCAAAGAGACCAAGTACTTC. J is TRBJ2-5 and V is TRBV20-1; D perhaps matches TRBD1 (6 bases). Germline V gene sequence: CDR1 DFQATT, CDR2 SNEGSKA (reference sequence). This CDR3 contains 14 residues.